The next 19 T cell receptor beta chains were all read from a single sample in a study of regulatory T cells in long-lasting Graves disease. Time point defined: newly diagnosed GD, antithyroid drugs for less than 3 months. RNA isolated from PBMCs was used to make the TCR library. Investigators prepared the TCR beta libraries by applying iRepertoire HTBI primers and Arm-PCR of CDR3 regions. Via MiXCR, TCRdb re-called the multiplex PCR reads, giving one row per CDR3 protein. The sample lists 400,000 to 500,000 distinct CDR3 sequences; around 15% were seen once. The same sample was also used in a study of T cells in Graves' hyperthyroidism and ophthalmopathy.

Here the sequenced sample was peripheral blood mononuclear cells (PBMCs), taken at new diagnosis, from a patient treated with antithyroid drugs. All receptors derive from a woman in her forties or fifties with Graves disease.

This clonotype was found a few times. The chain links TRBV5-8 to TRBJ2-2, with a weak D call TRBD1 (6 bases). This CDR3 spans 20 amino acids. CDR1 is SGHTS, CDR2 YDEGEE, per germline. The germline V and J ends were trimmed by 4 bases and 0 bases, with 25 bases remaining between them. The CDR3 bases are TGTGCCAGCAGCCCATCCGGGACAAGATATACCGACGCGAACACCGGGGAGCTGTTTTTT. Protein sequence: CASSPSGTRYTDANTGELFF.

This clonotype appeared a few times. The gene calls are TRBV20-1 and TRBJ2-3; 11 bases align to TRBD1. This CDR3 is built from 15 residues. V lost 6 bases to trimming and J lost 5 bases; unmatched junction nucleotides: 10. Per germline, CDR1 DFQATT and CDR2 SNEGSKA (reference sequence). In nucleotides, the CDR3 is TGCAGTGCCAGACGGACAGGGGGCAGAATAGATACGCAGTATTTT. Translated: CSARRTGGRIDTQYF.

This clonotype was counted ten times or more. The rearrangement joins TRBV27 to TRBJ2-1; D might be TRBD1 or TRBD2, each matching 5 bases. The V and J ends lost 6 bases and 8 bases respectively, with 14 bases between them. In germline, CDR1 is MNHEY, CDR2 SMNVEV (reference sequence). CDR3 length: 13 residues. The DNA of the CDR3 is TGTGCCAGCAGACCACCCGGGGCGGATGAGCAGTTCTTC. Residues: CASRPPGADEQFF.

This clonotype has a count of ten or more. The J gene is TRBJ2-1, the V gene TRBV28; TRBD2 matches 10 bases. Trimming at V came to 5 bases and at J to 6 bases, leaving 10 bases not matched to a gene. Germline V gene sequence: CDR1 MDHEN, CDR2 SYDVKM. CDR3 length: 16 residues. The CDR3 nucleotides read TGTGCCAGCAGTCCGGCACTAGCGGGAAGACCCAATGAGCAGTTCTTC. As protein: CASSPALAGRPNEQFF.

This clonotype showed up many times. The rearrangement joins TRBV18 to TRBJ2-5; D gene unclear. This CDR3 has 11 amino acids. Trimming took off 4 bases at V and 4 bases at J, with 4 bases between the two ends. From germline, CDR1 is KGHSH and CDR2 LQKENI. The CDR3 DNA follows: TGTGCCAGCTCACGCGGAGAGACCCAGTACTTC. It specifies CASSRGETQYF.

This clonotype has a count of ten or more. The genes are TRBV9 and TRBJ2-7; TRBD2 is a possible D gene (7 bases). CDR3 length: 15 amino acids. The germline CDR1 and CDR2 sequences are SGDLS and YYNGEE. V lost 6 bases and J 0 bases, leaving 16 bases between the germline ends. In nucleotides, the CDR3 is TGTGCCAGCAACCTAGGGGGGGGGGACTCCTACGAGCAGTACTTC. Translated: CASNLGGGDSYEQYF.

This clonotype was counted ten times or more. This chain joins TRBV4-1 and TRBJ2-1; 7 bases are a match to TRBD2. CDR3 length equals 16 residues. From germline, CDR1 is MGHRA and CDR2 YSYEKL. With V trimmed by 3 bases and J by 0 bases, 5 bases remained unmatched. The CDR3 region has the DNA TGCGCCAGCAGCCACCTCGGGAGGAGCTCCTACAATGAGCAGTTCTTC. This codes for CASSHLGRSSYNEQFF.

The chain links TRBV9 to TRBJ2-5, with D possibly being TRBD1 or TRBD2 (6 bases each). The CDR3 runs 16 residues. From germline, CDR1 is SGDLS and CDR2 YYNGEE. Trimming left V 0 bases short and J 0 bases short, with 12 bases between. CDR3 bases: TGTGCCAGCAGCGTAGGTGGCGGGACATACCAAGAGACCCAGTACTTC. This gives the protein CASSVGGGTYQETQYF.

This clonotype was observed at least ten times. J is TRBJ2-4 and V is TRBV20-1; D gene ambiguous. The CDR3 runs 12 residues. The ends were cut back, 3 bases at V and 9 bases at J, with 12 bases in the middle. Per the germline V gene, CDR1 is DFQATT and CDR2 is SNEGSKA (reference sequence). The CDR3 is CSASSLGGIQYF. The CDR3 DNA follows: TGCAGTGCTAGCAGCTTGGGTGGCATTCAGTACTTC.

This rearrangement joins TRBV7-9 to TRBJ2-7; 7 nucleotides agree with TRBD1. V shed 4 bases and J 1 base; nucleotides not matched to a gene: 4. This CDR3 spans 14 amino acids. From germline, CDR1 is SEHNR and CDR2 FQNEAQ (reference sequence). CDR3 protein: CASSSPDRSYEQYF. The CDR3 nucleotides read TGTGCCAGCAGCTCTCCGGACAGGTCCTACGAGCAGTACTTC.

The chain carries TRBV29-1 and TRBJ2-2; 8 nucleotides line up with TRBD1. The CDR3 is 15 amino acids. Germline loops: CDR1 SQVTM, CDR2 ANQGSEA. J gave up 4 bases and V 5 bases, and 9 bases lay outside the gene matches. The CDR3 loop reads CSVSNPQGVTGELFF. In DNA, the CDR3 is TGCAGCGTTTCAAACCCACAGGGGGTCACCGGGGAGCTGTTTTTT.

The chain uses TRBV6-2 or TRBV6-3 and TRBJ2-4, with TRBD1 identical over 7 bases. This CDR3 comprises 15 residues. Trimming removed 6 bases from V and 0 bases from J; junction bases left unmatched: 5. Germline V gives CDR1 MNHEY, CDR2 SVGEGT. This chain's CDR3 is CASSYRGLAKNIQYF. The DNA for the CDR3 is TGTGCCAGCAGCTACAGGGGCTTAGCCAAAAACATTCAGTACTTC.

This clonotype came up a few times. The V call is TRBV6-2 or TRBV6-3, the J call TRBJ2-4, with D possibly being TRBD2 (5 bases). Trimming removed 2 bases from V and 1 base from J, with 15 bases in between. The CDR3 has 17 amino acids. The germline V gene encodes CDR1 MNHEY and CDR2 SVGEGT. CDR3 region: CASSYDGEGAAKNIQYF. CDR3 coding DNA: TGTGCCAGCAGTTACGATGGTGAGGGAGCGGCCAAAAACATTCAGTACTTC.

Ten or more counts support this clonotype. The chain combines TRBV7-8 with TRBJ2-6; the match to TRBD1 covers 8 bases. Germline V gene lookup returns CDR1 SGHVS and CDR2 FQNEAQ. With 5 bases clipped from V and 2 bases from J, the junction kept 8 bases outside the gene matches. CDR3 length: 17 residues. The CDR3 sequence: CASSHRTGTTGANVLTF. The CDR3 bases are TGTGCCAGCAGCCACCGGACAGGGACAACTGGGGCCAACGTCCTGACTTTC.

Many counts were recorded for this clonotype. V is TRBV28 and J is TRBJ1-5; maybe TRBD1 (5 bases). Germline values: CDR1 MDHEN, CDR2 SYDVKM. Trimming removed 3 bases from V and 5 bases from J, with 17 bases in between. The CDR3 is 16 residues long. The CDR3 DNA follows: TGTGCCAGCAGTTTGGAGGTGGGGGGGGACTATCAGCCCCAGCATTTT. This sequence encodes CASSLEVGGDYQPQHF.

This clonotype was seen a handful of times. This chain uses TRBV27 with TRBJ2-7; 11 bases align to TRBD1. This CDR3 has 15 amino acids. Losses at the gene ends were 5 bases for V and 4 bases for J; bases not matched to a gene: 7. Germline CDR1 reads MNHEY; CDR2 reads SMNVEV (reference sequence). For the CDR3, the DNA is TGTGCCAGCAGTGTACCGGGACAGGGGGTTTACGAGCAGTACTTC. Residues: CASSVPGQGVYEQYF.

Many counts were recorded for this clonotype. This chain connects TRBV27 to TRBJ1-5; D is undetermined. CDR3 size: 12 residues. V dropped 5 bases and J dropped 2 bases, with 4 bases sitting between them. Germline V gene sequence: CDR1 MNHEY, CDR2 SMNVEV (reference sequence). The CDR3 region is CASSKGNQPQHF. Written as DNA, the CDR3 is TGTGCCAGCAGTAAGGGCAATCAGCCCCAGCATTTT.

The gene calls are TRBV10-3 and TRBJ1-2, with TRBD1 matching 12 bases. V dropped 6 bases and J dropped 5; count of bases not matched to a gene: 16. CDR3 length: 18 amino acids. Per the germline V gene, CDR1 is ENHRY and CDR2 is SYGVKD. This chain's CDR3 is CAIRPTGTGGAIWYGYTF. In DNA form, the CDR3 reads TGTGCCATCAGACCTACCGGGACAGGGGGCGCGATCTGGTATGGCTACACCTTC.

This clonotype was observed many times. The chain's CDR3 is CASSLGKGAGSADTQYF. In nucleotides, the CDR3 is TGTGCCAGCAGCTTAGGGAAAGGGGCAGGGTCCGCAGATACGCAGTATTTT. The chain carries TRBV11-3 and TRBJ2-3, with D possibly matching TRBD1 (5 bases). Looked up from germline, CDR1 is SGHNT and CDR2 is YENEEA. Trimming shortened V by 1 base and J by 4 bases, and 18 bases separated the two germline ends. The CDR3 contains 17 residues.